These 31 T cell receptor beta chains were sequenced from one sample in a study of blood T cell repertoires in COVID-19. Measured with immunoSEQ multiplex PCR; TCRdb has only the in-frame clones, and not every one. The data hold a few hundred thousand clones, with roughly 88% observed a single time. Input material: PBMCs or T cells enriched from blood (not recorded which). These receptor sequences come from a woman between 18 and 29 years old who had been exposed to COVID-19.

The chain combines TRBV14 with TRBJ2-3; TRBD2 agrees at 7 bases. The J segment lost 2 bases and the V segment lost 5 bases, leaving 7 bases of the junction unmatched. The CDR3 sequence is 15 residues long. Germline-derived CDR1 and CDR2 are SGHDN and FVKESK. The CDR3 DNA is TGTGCCAGCAGCTCTACCCTAGCGGCCACAGATACGCAGTATTTT. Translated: CASSSTLAATDTQYF.

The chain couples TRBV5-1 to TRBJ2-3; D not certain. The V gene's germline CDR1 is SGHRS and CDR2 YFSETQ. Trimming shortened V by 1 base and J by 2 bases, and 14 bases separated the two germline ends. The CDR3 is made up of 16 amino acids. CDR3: CASSLYPRRPTDTQYF. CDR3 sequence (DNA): TGCGCCAGCAGCTTGTACCCCCGGCGGCCCACAGATACGCAGTATTTT.

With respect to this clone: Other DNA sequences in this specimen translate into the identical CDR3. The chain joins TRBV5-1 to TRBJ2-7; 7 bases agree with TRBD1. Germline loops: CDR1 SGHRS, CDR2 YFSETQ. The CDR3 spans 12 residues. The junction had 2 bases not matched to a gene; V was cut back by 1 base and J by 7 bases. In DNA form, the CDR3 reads TGCGCCAGCAGCTTGACAGGGGAAGAGCAGTACTTC. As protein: CASSLTGEEQYF.

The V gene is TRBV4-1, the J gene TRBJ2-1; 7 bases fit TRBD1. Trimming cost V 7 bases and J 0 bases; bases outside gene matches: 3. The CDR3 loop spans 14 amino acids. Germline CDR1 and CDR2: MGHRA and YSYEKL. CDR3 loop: CASTKGASYNEQFF. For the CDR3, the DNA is TGCGCCAGCACCAAGGGGGCCTCCTACAATGAGCAGTTCTTC.

The CDR3: CASSLDRGNSPLHF. The CDR3 coding sequence is TGTGCCAGCAGCTTGGACAGGGGTAATTCACCCCTCCACTTT. This sequence joins TRBV28 and TRBJ1-6; TRBD1 aligns across 9 bases. CDR3 size: 14 residues. The V gene's germline CDR1 is MDHEN and CDR2 SYDVKM. With 6 bases clipped from V and 6 bases from J, the junction kept 3 bases outside the gene matches.

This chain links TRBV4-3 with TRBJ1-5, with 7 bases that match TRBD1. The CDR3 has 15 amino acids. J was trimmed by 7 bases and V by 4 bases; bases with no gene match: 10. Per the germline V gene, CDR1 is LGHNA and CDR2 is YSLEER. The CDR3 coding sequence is TGCGCCAGCAGCCGAAAGACAGGGAGCACGCAGCCCCAGCATTTT. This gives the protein CASSRKTGSTQPQHF.

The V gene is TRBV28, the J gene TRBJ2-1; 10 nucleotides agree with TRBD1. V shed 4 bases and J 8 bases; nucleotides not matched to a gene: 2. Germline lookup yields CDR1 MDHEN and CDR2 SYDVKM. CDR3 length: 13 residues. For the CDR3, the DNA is TGTGCCAGCAGTTCGACAGGGGGCCATGAGCAGTTCTTC. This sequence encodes CASSSTGGHEQFF.

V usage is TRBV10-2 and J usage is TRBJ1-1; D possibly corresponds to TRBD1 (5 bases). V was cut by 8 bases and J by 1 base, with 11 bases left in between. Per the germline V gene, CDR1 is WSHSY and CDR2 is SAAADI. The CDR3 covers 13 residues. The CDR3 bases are TGCGCCAGCGGTTGGGGGGAGAACACTGAAGCTTTCTTT. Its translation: CASGWGENTEAFF.

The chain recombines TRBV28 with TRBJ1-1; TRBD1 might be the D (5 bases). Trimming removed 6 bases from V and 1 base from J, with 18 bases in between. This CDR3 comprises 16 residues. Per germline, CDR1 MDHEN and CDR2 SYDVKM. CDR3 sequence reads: CASRPSYRPENTEAFF. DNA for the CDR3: TGTGCCAGCAGACCAAGCTACAGGCCTGAGAACACTGAAGCTTTCTTT.

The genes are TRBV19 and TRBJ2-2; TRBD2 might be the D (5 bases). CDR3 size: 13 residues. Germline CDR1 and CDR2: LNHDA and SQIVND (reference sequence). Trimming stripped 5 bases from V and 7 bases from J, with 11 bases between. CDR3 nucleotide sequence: TGTGCCAGTAGTGCCACGGGGTTCGGGGAGCTGTTTTTT. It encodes CASSATGFGELFF.

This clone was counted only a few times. The CDR3 is CASSGGTSGQDEQFF. CDR3 in DNA: TGTGCCAGCTCAGGCGGGACTAGCGGTCAGGATGAGCAGTTCTTC. The chain uses TRBV18 and TRBJ2-1, with 11 nucleotides matching TRBD2. The germline gives CDR1 KGHSH, CDR2 LQKENI. The CDR3 runs 15 residues. Trimming cost V 5 bases and J 8 bases; bases outside gene matches: 8.

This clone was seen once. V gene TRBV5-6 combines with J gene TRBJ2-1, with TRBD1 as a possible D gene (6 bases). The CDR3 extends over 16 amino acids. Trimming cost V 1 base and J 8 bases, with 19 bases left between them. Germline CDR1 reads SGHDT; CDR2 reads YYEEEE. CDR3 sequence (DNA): TGTGCCAGCAGCTTGATCTCAGGGGCTGGGACCTATGAGCAGTTCTTC. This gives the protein CASSLISGAGTYEQFF. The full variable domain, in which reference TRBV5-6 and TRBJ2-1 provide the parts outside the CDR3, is DAGVTQSPTHLIKTRGQQVTLRCSPKSGHDTVSWYQQALGQGPQFIFQYYEEEERQRGNFPDRFSGHQFPNYSSELNVNALLLGDSALYLCASSLISGAGTYEQFFGPGTRLTVL.

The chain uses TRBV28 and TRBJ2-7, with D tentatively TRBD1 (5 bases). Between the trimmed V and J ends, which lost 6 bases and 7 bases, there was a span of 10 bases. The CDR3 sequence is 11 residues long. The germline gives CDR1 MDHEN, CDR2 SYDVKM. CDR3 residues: CASSQGVEQYF. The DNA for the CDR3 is TGTGCCAGCAGCCAGGGTGTAGAGCAGTACTTC.

For the CDR3, the DNA is TGTGCCAGCAGCTTAATTCCAGACTTATATGGCTACACCTTC. Protein sequence: CASSLIPDLYGYTF. The genes are TRBV7-2 and TRBJ1-2, with D hard to call. V shed 2 bases and J shed 5 bases, with 12 bases lying between them. CDR3 length: 14 amino acids. CDR1 and CDR2 (germline): SGHTA, FQGNSA.

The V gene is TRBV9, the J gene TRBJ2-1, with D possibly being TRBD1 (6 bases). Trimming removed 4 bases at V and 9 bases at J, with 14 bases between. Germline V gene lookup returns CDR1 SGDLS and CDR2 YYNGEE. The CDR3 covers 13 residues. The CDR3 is CASSFYRDGEQFF. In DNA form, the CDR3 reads TGTGCCAGCAGCTTTTACAGGGATGGTGAGCAGTTCTTC.

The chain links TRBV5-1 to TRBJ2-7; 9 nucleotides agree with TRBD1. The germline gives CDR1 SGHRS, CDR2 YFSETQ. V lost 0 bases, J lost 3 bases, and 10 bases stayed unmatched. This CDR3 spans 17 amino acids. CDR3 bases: TGCGCCAGCAGCTTGGGGACAGGGGCCCCCAGTCTCTACGAGCAGTACTTC. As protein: CASSLGTGAPSLYEQYF.

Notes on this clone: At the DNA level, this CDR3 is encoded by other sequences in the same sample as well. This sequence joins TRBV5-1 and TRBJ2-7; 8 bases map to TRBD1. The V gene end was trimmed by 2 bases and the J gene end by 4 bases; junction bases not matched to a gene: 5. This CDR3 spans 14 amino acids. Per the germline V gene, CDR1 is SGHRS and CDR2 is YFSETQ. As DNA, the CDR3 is TGCGCCAGCAGCTTAGGACAGGGTGCTTACGAGCAGTACTTC. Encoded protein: CASSLGQGAYEQYF.

Here the CDR3 reads CATSATRLQRDEQFF. CDR3 nucleotides: TGTGCCACCAGTGCCACCCGCCTCCAGAGGGATGAGCAGTTCTTC. The V gene is TRBV24-1, the J gene TRBJ2-1, with D possibly TRBD2 on 5 matching bases. The CDR3 is 15 residues long. V was shortened by 5 bases and J by 8 bases, with 18 bases between the two germline ends. The germline V gene encodes CDR1 KGHDR and CDR2 SFDVKD.

CDR3 sequence: CASSQSDRNTEAFF. CDR3 nucleotides: TGTGCCAGCTCACAATCGGACAGGAACACTGAAGCTTTCTTT. V and J are TRBV18 and TRBJ1-1; D might be TRBD1 (6 bases). CDR3 length: 14 amino acids. The V end lost 4 bases, the J end lost 1 base, and 10 bases lay between the germline ends. Germline CDR1 and CDR2: KGHSH and LQKENI.

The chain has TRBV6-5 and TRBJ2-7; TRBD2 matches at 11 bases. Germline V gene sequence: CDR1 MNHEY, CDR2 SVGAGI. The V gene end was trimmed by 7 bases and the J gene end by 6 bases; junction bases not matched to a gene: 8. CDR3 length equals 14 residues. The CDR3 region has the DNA TGTGCCAGCACTAAACTAGCGGGAGAGACCGAGCAGTACTTC. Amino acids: CASTKLAGETEQYF.

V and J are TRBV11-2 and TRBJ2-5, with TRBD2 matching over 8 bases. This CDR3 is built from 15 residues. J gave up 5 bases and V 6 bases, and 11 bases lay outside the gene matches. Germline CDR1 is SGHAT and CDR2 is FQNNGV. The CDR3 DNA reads TGTGCCAGCAGAAAAAGCGGGAGCATGGGGGAGACCCAGTACTTC. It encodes CASRKSGSMGETQYF.

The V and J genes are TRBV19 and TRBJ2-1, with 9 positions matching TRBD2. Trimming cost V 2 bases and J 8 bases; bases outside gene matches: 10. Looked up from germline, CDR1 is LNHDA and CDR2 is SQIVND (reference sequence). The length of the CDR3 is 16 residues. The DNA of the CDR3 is TGTGCCAGTAGTATATCAAGCGGGAGGACTCGGGATGAGCAGTTCTTC. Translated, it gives CASSISSGRTRDEQFF.

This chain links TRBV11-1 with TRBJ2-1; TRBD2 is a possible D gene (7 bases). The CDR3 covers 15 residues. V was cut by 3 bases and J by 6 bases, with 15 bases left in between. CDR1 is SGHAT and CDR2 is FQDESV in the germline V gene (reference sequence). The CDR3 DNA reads TGTGCCAGCAGCTTGGTGGGGGCGGGAGCCAATGAGCAGTTCTTC. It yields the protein CASSLVGAGANEQFF.

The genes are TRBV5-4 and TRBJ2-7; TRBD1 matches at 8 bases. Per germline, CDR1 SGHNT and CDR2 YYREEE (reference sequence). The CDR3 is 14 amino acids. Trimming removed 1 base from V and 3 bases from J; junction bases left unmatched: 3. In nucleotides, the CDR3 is TGTGCCAGCAGCTTGAGGGACAGGAACTACGAGCAGTACTTC. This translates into CASSLRDRNYEQYF.

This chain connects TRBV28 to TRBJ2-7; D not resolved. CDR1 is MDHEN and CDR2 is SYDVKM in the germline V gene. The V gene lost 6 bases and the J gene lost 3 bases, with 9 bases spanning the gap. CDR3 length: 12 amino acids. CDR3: CASRGSLYEQYF. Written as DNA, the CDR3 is TGTGCCAGCAGGGGCAGTCTCTACGAGCAGTACTTC.

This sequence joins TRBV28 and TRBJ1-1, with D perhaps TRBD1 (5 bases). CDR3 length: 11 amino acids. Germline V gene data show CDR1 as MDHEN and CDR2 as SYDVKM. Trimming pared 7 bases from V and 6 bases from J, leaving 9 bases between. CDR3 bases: TGTGCCAGCACCGGGGGGGCTGAAGCTTTCTTT. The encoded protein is CASTGGAEAFF.

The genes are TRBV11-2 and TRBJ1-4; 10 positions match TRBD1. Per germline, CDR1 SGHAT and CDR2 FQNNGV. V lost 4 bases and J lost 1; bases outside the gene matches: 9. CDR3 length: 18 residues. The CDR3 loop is CASSSGTGEYLTNEKLFF. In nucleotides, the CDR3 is TGTGCCAGCAGCTCGGGGACAGGGGAATATTTAACTAATGAAAAACTGTTTTTT.

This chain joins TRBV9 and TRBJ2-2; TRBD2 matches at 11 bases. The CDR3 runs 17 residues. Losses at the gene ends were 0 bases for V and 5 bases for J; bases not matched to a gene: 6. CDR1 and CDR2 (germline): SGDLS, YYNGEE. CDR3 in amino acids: CASSVEASGRFTGELFF. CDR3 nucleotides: TGTGCCAGCAGCGTAGAAGCTAGCGGGAGGTTTACCGGGGAGCTGTTTTTT. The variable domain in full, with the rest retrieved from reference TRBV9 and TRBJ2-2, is DSGVTQTPKHLITATGQRVTLRCSPRSGDLSVYWYQQSLDQGLQFLIQYYNGEERAKGNILERFSAQQFPDLHSELNLSSLELGDSALYFCASSVEASGRFTGELFFGEGSRLTVL.

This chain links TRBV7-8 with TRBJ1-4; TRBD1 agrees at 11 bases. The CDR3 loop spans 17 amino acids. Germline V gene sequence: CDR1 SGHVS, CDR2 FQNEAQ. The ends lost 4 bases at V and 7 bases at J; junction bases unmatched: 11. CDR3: CASSSLGQGASGEKLFF. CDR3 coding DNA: TGTGCCAGCAGCTCACTAGGACAGGGGGCTAGTGGTGAAAAACTGTTTTTT.

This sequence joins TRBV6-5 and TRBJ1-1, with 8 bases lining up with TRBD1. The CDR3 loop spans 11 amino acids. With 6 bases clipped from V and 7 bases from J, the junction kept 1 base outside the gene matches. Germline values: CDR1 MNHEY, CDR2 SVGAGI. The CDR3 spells CASSGTGEAFF. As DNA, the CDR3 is TGTGCCAGCAGCGGGACAGGTGAAGCTTTCTTT.

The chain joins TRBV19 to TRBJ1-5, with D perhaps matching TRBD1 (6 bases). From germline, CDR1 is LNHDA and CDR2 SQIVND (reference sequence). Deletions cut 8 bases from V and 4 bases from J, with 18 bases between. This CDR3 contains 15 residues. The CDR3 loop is CASRRGGLGNQPQHF. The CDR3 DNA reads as TGTGCCAGTCGGCGGGGGGGGCTTGGGAATCAGCCCCAGCATTTT. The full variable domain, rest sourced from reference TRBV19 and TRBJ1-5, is DGGITQSPKYLFRKEGQNVTLSCEQNLNHDAMYWYRQDPGQGLRLIYYSQIVNDFQKGDIAEGYSVSREKKESFPLTVTSAQKNPTAFYLCASRRGGLGNQPQHFGDGTRLSIL.